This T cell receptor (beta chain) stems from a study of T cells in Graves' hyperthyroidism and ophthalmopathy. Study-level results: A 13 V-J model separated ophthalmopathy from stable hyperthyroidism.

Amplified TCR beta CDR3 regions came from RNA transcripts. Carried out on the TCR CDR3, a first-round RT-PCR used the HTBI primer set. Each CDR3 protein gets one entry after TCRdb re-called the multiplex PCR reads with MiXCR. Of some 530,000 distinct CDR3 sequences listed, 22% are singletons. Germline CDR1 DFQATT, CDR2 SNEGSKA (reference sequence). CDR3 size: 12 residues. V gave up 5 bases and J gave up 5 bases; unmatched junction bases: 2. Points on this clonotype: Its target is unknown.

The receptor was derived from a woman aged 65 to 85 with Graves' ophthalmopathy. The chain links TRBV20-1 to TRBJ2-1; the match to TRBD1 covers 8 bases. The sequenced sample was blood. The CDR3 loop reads CSARTGHNEQFF. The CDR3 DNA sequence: TGCAGTGCTCGGACAGGGCACAATGAGCAGTTCTTC.